What follows describes a single T cell receptor (beta chain). The specificity of this receptor is unknown. The instrument given in TCRdb is NextSeq 550. The Human TCR Profiling Kit (MiLaboratory) was used to prepare UMI-labeled 5' RACE TRB cDNA libraries. The full amount of extracted RNA was used for cDNA synthesis, and the full amount of resulting cDNA was used for PCR amplification. The libraries were made side by side, with each library going through the same number of PCR cycles. The published analysis was carried out like this. With a minimum of two reads required per UMI, MIGEC and MiXCR pulled out about 50,000 +/- 10,000 unique UMI-labeled TRB cDNA molecules from each library. An average of around 40,000 +/- 10,000 functional in-frame TRB CDR3 nucleotide clonotypes without stop codons was found per library. After downsampling to 5000 UMI-labeled TRB molecules per sample, diversity metrics, including normalized Shannon-Wiener and Chao1, were computed in VDJtools. VDJtools computed clonotype-size-weighted physicochemical properties of the central five CDR3 residues: interaction energy, strength, volume and Kidera factor 4. TCRdb reprocessed the sequencing reads and holds a single record per CDR3 protein sequence, with no DNA. The authors' filters were not applied to this entry. This sample's table contains about 43,000 distinct CDR3 sequences. Under 15% of the sample belongs to the ten largest clones.

The data originate from a study of CXCR3-negative and CXCR3-positive naive CD8 T cells (dated by TCRdb to between 2018 and 2021). Background for the entire study: In total, some 140 million TRB reads were obtained, which works out to roughly 1.5 +/- 0.3 million reads per library. Diversity and physicochemical repertoire analyses were performed on about a dozen donors pooled from two independent experiments. TRBV-TRBJ cluster analysis included naive subsets from roughly 5 donors and memory cells from 3 donors. The full study reports these points: Both naive subsets had comparably high repertoire diversity, while memory CD8+ T cells had much lower repertoire diversity. Because surface CD5, which has been linked to self-reactivity in mice, was comparable between naive subsets, TCR interaction strength was also inferred from TRB CDR3 physicochemical properties. CXCR3 expression partially decreased after cryopreservation, so most assays used freshly isolated PBMCs. Within the same donor, TRBV-TRBJ usage looked similar between naive CXCR3-negative and CXCR3-positive cells, but memory cells had distinct patterns.

Each CD8+ T cell subset was flow-sorted in triplicate, with roughly 310,000 cells per subset placed directly into RLT lysis buffer. Standard density gradient centrifugation was used to isolate peripheral blood mononuclear cells from buffy coats. Total RNA was extracted from sorted cells using an RNeasy Mini Kit. The CDR3 covers 16 residues, taking in both the cysteine and the phenylalanine. No DNA appears here. For CDR1 and CDR2, the germline V gene lists SQVTM and ANQGSEA. The receptor's source is a human donor in good health. Some clones in this sample may be carry-over from other donors' samples. The sequence joins TRBV29-1 to TRBJ2-7. Sequencing was carried out using memory CD8+ T cells from blood. Sample cell subset or site, as interpreted from the label and publication: conventional CD8+ memory T cells (TMEM), sorted as controls. The CDR3 has the sequence CSVEDPSGSFTYEQYF.